A selection of T cell receptor beta chains follows, all from one sample in a study of beta chain features in type 1 diabetes. This table comes from immunoSEQ multiplex PCR, and its TCRdb copy is limited to in-frame clones, with some not included. In the table there are 250,000 to 300,000 clones, roughly a quarter of which are singletons. Material for sequencing was naive CD4+ T cells from blood. These TCRs come from a woman aged 25-40 years with type 1 diabetes. Both conserved end residues are part of each CDR3. The D gene is left open where the match is weak. The listing skips clone size in some rows; elsewhere it reads once, few, many or a size class.

j_call: TRBJ2-3; d_call: .; v_call: TRBV9; clone_size: .; cdr3_aa: CASSVVAVSTDTQYF; cdr3_nt: TGTGCCAGCAGCGTAGTAGCGGTTAGCACAGATACGCAGTATTTT
j_call: TRBJ1-2; d_call: .; v_call: TRBV30; clone_size: few; cdr3_aa: CAWSGGDSYGYTF; cdr3_nt: TGTGCCTGGAGCGGTGGTGACAGCTATGGCTACACCTTC
j_call: TRBJ2-1; d_call: TRBD1; v_call: TRBV7-3; clone_size: .; cdr3_aa: CASSIQGASYNEQFF; cdr3_nt: TGTGCCAGCAGTATCCAGGGGGCGTCCTACAATGAGCAGTTCTTC
j_call: TRBJ1-3; d_call: TRBD1; v_call: TRBV28; clone_size: .; cdr3_aa: CASGTGFGNTIYF; cdr3_nt: TGTGCCAGCGGGACAGGGTTCGGAAACACCATATATTTT
j_call: TRBJ2-1; d_call: TRBD2; v_call: TRBV18; clone_size: .; cdr3_aa: CASSPSPGLGSGTEQFF; cdr3_nt: TGTGCCAGCTCACCTAGCCCGGGACTAGGGAGCGGGACGGAGCAGTTCTTC
j_call: TRBJ2-2; d_call: TRBD1; v_call: TRBV27; clone_size: .; cdr3_aa: CASSLIQGATGELFF; cdr3_nt: TGTGCCAGCAGTTTAATCCAGGGGGCGACCGGGGAGCTGTTTTTT
j_call: TRBJ1-1; d_call: TRBD1; v_call: TRBV9; clone_size: .; cdr3_aa: CASSVSGGNTEAFF; cdr3_nt: TGTGCCAGCAGCGTGTCAGGGGGGAACACTGAAGCTTTCTTT
j_call: TRBJ2-5; d_call: TRBD2; v_call: TRBV7-2; clone_size: few; cdr3_aa: CASTPGLAEQETQYF; cdr3_nt: TGTGCCAGCACCCCGGGACTAGCGGAACAAGAGACCCAGTACTTC
j_call: TRBJ2-2; d_call: TRBD1; v_call: TRBV30; clone_size: .; cdr3_aa: CAWPPGGANTGELFF; cdr3_nt: TGTGCCTGGCCTCCAGGGGGCGCGAACACCGGGGAGCTGTTTTTT
j_call: TRBJ2-1; d_call: TRBD2; v_call: TRBV28; clone_size: once; cdr3_aa: CASSLQGLAGEGEQFF; cdr3_nt: TGTGCCAGCAGTCTGCAGGGACTAGCGGGAGAGGGTGAGCAGTTCTTC
j_call: TRBJ2-4; d_call: .; v_call: TRBV2; clone_size: .; cdr3_aa: CASSLDSKNIQYF; cdr3_nt: TGTGCCAGCAGCCTCGACAGTAAAAACATTCAGTACTTC
j_call: TRBJ1-1; d_call: TRBD1; v_call: TRBV30; clone_size: .; cdr3_aa: CAWSHSEGATAFF; cdr3_nt: TGTGCCTGGAGCCATAGCGAGGGGGCTACGGCTTTCTTT
j_call: TRBJ2-7; d_call: TRBD2; v_call: TRBV4-2; clone_size: .; cdr3_aa: CASSLRTSGSYEQYF; cdr3_nt: TGTGCCAGCAGCCTAAGGACTAGCGGTTCCTACGAGCAGTACTTC
j_call: TRBJ2-7; d_call: TRBD2; v_call: TRBV4-1; clone_size: few; cdr3_aa: CASSQEGLARDYEQYF; cdr3_nt: TGCGCCAGCAGCCAAGAAGGACTAGCGAGAGACTACGAGCAGTACTTC
j_call: TRBJ1-1; d_call: TRBD1; v_call: TRBV29-1; clone_size: .; cdr3_aa: CSVVWTGNTEAFF; cdr3_nt: TGCAGCGTTGTTTGGACAGGGAACACTGAAGCTTTCTTT
j_call: TRBJ1-3; d_call: .; v_call: TRBV23-1; clone_size: .; cdr3_aa: CASSHFVGMSGNTIYF; cdr3_nt: TGCGCCAGCAGTCACTTCGTCGGGATGTCTGGAAACACCATATATTTT
j_call: TRBJ2-2; d_call: TRBD2; v_call: TRBV4-1; clone_size: .; cdr3_aa: CASSGAGGGTGELFF; cdr3_nt: TGCGCCAGTAGCGGTGCGGGCGGGGGTACCGGGGAGCTGTTTTTT
j_call: TRBJ2-1; d_call: TRBD2; v_call: TRBV2; clone_size: .; cdr3_aa: CASRAGGPNEQFF; cdr3_nt: TGTGCCAGCAGAGCGGGAGGGCCGAATGAGCAGTTCTTC
j_call: TRBJ1-5; d_call: .; v_call: TRBV28; clone_size: .; cdr3_aa: CASSLYRVDQPQHF; cdr3_nt: TGTGCCAGCAGTTTATACAGGGTTGATCAGCCCCAGCATTTT
j_call: TRBJ2-5; d_call: TRBD1; v_call: TRBV7-9; clone_size: few; cdr3_aa: CASSIGNRGETQYF; cdr3_nt: TGTGCCAGCAGCATCGGGAACAGGGGAGAGACCCAGTACTTC
j_call: TRBJ2-5; d_call: TRBD2; v_call: TRBV11-1; clone_size: few; cdr3_aa: CASSLTSGSQETQYF; cdr3_nt: TGTGCCAGCAGCTTAACTAGCGGGTCCCAAGAGACCCAGTACTTC
j_call: TRBJ2-5; d_call: .; v_call: TRBV10-3; clone_size: .; cdr3_aa: CAISVGGQETQYF; cdr3_nt: TGTGCCATCAGTGTTGGCGGGCAAGAGACCCAGTACTTC
j_call: TRBJ2-1; d_call: .; v_call: TRBV7-2; clone_size: few; cdr3_aa: CASSYAVPGQFF; cdr3_nt: TGTGCCAGCAGCTACGCGGTGCCGGGGCAGTTCTTC
j_call: TRBJ2-1; d_call: TRBD2; v_call: TRBV28; clone_size: .; cdr3_aa: CASSRTSASYNEQFF; cdr3_nt: TGTGCCAGCAGTCGGACTAGCGCTAGCTACAATGAGCAGTTCTTC
j_call: TRBJ1-1; d_call: .; v_call: TRBV6-1; clone_size: .; cdr3_aa: CASYPAVSLNTEAFF; cdr3_nt: TGTGCCAGCTATCCTGCGGTTTCTCTGAACACTGAAGCTTTCTTT
j_call: TRBJ2-2; d_call: TRBD1; v_call: TRBV6-6; clone_size: .; cdr3_aa: CASSGEGADTGELFF; cdr3_nt: TGTGCCAGCAGTGGCGAGGGGGCCGACACCGGGGAGCTGTTTTTT
j_call: TRBJ2-3; d_call: .; v_call: TRBV29-1; clone_size: .; cdr3_aa: CSVEGLTGAWVNTDTQYF; cdr3_nt: TGCAGCGTTGAAGGACTGACAGGAGCCTGGGTGAACACAGATACGCAGTATTTT
j_call: TRBJ2-1; d_call: TRBD2; v_call: TRBV5-1; clone_size: .; cdr3_aa: CASRGLASGHNEQFF; cdr3_nt: TGCGCCAGCAGGGGACTAGCGAGTGGTCACAATGAGCAGTTCTTC
j_call: TRBJ2-3; d_call: TRBD1; v_call: TRBV10-3; clone_size: .; cdr3_aa: CAISTGTGDTQYF; cdr3_nt: TGTGCCATCAGCACCGGGACAGGAGATACGCAGTATTTT